Following are 15 T cell receptor beta chains from one sample sequenced in a study of shared clonotypes between healthy human individuals. Libraries were prepared by immunoSEQ multiplex PCR; TCRdb keeps only in-frame clonotypes and omits some of them. Of under 2.5 million clones in the sample, around 93% were seen once. Material for sequencing was naive CD4+ T cells from PBMCs. Subset described: CD45RA+ positively selected. These receptors were taken from a man younger than 35 in good health. Some clones in this sample may be carry-over from other donors' samples.

CDR3: CASSPSDSPYGYTF. CDR3 nucleotides: TGTGCCAGCTCACCGTCTGACAGTCCCTATGGCTACACCTTC. The V call is TRBV18, the J call TRBJ1-2; possible D gene TRBD1, 5 bases. Germline V gives CDR1 KGHSH, CDR2 LQKENI. V lost 3 bases and J lost 4, with 12 bases in between. This CDR3 is built from 14 residues.

The chain joins TRBV7-6 to TRBJ1-5; 10 bases fit TRBD1. Germline CDR1 SGHVS, CDR2 FNYEAQ. The CDR3 totals 14 residues. Unmatched junction bases numbered 3, after V lost 5 bases and J lost 5 bases. The DNA of the CDR3 is TGTGCCAGCAGCCAGACAGGGGGCGATCAGCCCCAGCATTTT. This codes for CASSQTGGDQPQHF.

The chain recombines TRBV4-2 with TRBJ2-3; D uncertain. The CDR3 totals 13 residues. Germline assignment: CDR1 LGHNA and CDR2 YNFKEQ. The V gene lost 0 bases and the J gene lost 8 bases, with 9 bases spanning the gap. This CDR3 reads CASSQDRLVTQYF. CDR3 sequence (DNA): TGTGCCAGCAGCCAAGATCGCTTGGTTACGCAGTATTTT.

This CDR3 is CASSPINRPWEQYF. The CDR3 nucleotides read TGTGCCAGCAGTCCCATTAATCGTCCTTGGGAGCAGTACTTC. The chain couples TRBV6-6 to TRBJ2-7; D uncertain. Germline loops: CDR1 MNHNY, CDR2 SVGAGI (reference sequence). The ends were cut back, 5 bases at V and 7 bases at J, with 18 bases in the middle. The CDR3 length is 14 residues.

The chain carries TRBV9 and TRBJ1-1; D unclear. Germline V lookup: CDR1 SGDLS, CDR2 YYNGEE. The CDR3 sequence is 14 residues long. V was cut by 3 bases and J by 1 base, with 10 bases left in between. Written as DNA, the CDR3 is TGTGCCAGCAGCGCCCAGGCCGCGAACACTGAAGCTTTCTTT. It yields the protein CASSAQAANTEAFF. Based on the CDR3 plus reference TRBV9 and TRBJ1-1, the full variable domain is DSGVTQTPKHLITATGQRVTLRCSPRSGDLSVYWYQQSLDQGLQFLIQYYNGEERAKGNILERFSAQQFPDLHSELNLSSLELGDSALYFCASSAQAANTEAFFGQGTRLTVV.

To note about this clone: This specimen includes other DNA sequences encoding the same CDR3. This chain joins TRBV27 and TRBJ2-7; D is ambiguous. Germline V gene lookup returns CDR1 MNHEY and CDR2 SMNVEV (reference sequence). Trimming pared 6 bases from V and 1 base from J, leaving 10 bases between. This CDR3 has 13 residues. The CDR3 loop is CASRGTGSYEQYF. The CDR3 nucleotides read TGTGCCAGCAGGGGTACCGGTTCCTACGAGCAGTACTTC.

The chain recombines TRBV7-2 with TRBJ2-1; 8 bases fit TRBD1. Germline V gene lookup returns CDR1 SGHTA and CDR2 FQGNSA. This CDR3 has 15 residues. J gave up 2 bases and V 5 bases, and 5 bases lay outside the gene matches. CDR3 bases: TGTGCCAGCAGCCGAACAGGGGGGCCCTACAATGAGCAGTTCTTC. Protein sequence: CASSRTGGPYNEQFF.

The J gene is TRBJ1-1, the V gene TRBV7-2; D is perhaps TRBD1 (6 bases). Per the germline V gene, CDR1 is SGHTA and CDR2 is FQGNSA. V shed 3 bases and J shed 4 bases, with 12 bases lying between them. This CDR3 is 14 amino acids long. The CDR3 here is CASSLGGQGTEAFF. The CDR3 DNA sequence: TGTGCCAGCAGCTTGGGGGGGCAGGGCACTGAAGCTTTCTTT.

The rearrangement joins TRBV19 to TRBJ1-5; D possibly corresponds to TRBD1 (6 bases). The V and J ends lost 0 bases and 6 bases respectively, with 12 bases between them. The CDR3 spans 15 residues. The germline gives CDR1 LNHDA, CDR2 SQIVND (reference sequence). Written as DNA, the CDR3 is TGTGCCAGTAGTATAGACATGTCGGGGGCTCAGCCCCAGCATTTT. Translated, it gives CASSIDMSGAQPQHF.

V is TRBV5-1 and J is TRBJ2-2, with TRBD2 matching 9 bases. Germline CDR1 SGHRS, CDR2 YFSETQ. This CDR3 comprises 16 residues. Trimming cost V 1 base and J 7 bases; bases outside gene matches: 8. The CDR3 DNA reads TGCGCCAGCAGCTTGAATCCTAGCGGGAATGGCGGGGAGCTGTTTTTT. This gives the protein CASSLNPSGNGGELFF. The variable domain in full, with the rest retrieved from reference TRBV5-1 and TRBJ2-2, is KAGVTQTPRYLIKTRGQQVTLSCSPISGHRSVSWYQQTPGQGLQFLFEYFSETQRNKGNFPGRFSGRQFSNSRSEMNVSTLELGDSALYLCASSLNPSGNGGELFFGEGSRLTVL.

The V call is TRBV27, the J call TRBJ2-3, with D possibly being TRBD1 (6 bases). The V end was cut by 2 bases, the J end by 14 bases, with 17 bases between. Germline V lookup: CDR1 MNHEY, CDR2 SMNVEV (reference sequence). This CDR3 spans 13 amino acids. This CDR3 is CASSLDGGRPRYF. CDR3 in DNA: TGTGCCAGCAGTTTAGATGGGGGCCGTCCCCGGTATTTT.

In its sample, this clone was seen once. The chain couples TRBV6-5 to TRBJ1-1; TRBD1 might be the D (6 bases). The CDR3 is 15 amino acids. V dropped 2 bases and J dropped 4 bases, with 14 bases sitting between them. Germline-derived CDR1 and CDR2 are MNHEY and SVGAGI. DNA for the CDR3: TGTGCCAGCAGTTACGGGTTGGGGGCGCCCACTGAAGCTTTCTTT. Translated, it gives CASSYGLGAPTEAFF.

The chain combines TRBV15 with TRBJ1-5, with D uncertain. CDR1 is LNHNV and CDR2 is YYDKDF in the germline V gene (reference sequence). Trimming took 3 bases from V and 0 from J, leaving 9 bases between them. The CDR3 sequence is 15 residues long. In DNA, the CDR3 is TGTGCCACCAGCAGCGACACAGCTAGCAATCAGCCCCAGCATTTT. Protein sequence: CATSSDTASNQPQHF.

This chain links TRBV6-1 with TRBJ2-2; D uncertain. V lost 4 bases to trimming and J lost 0 bases, with 6 bases between them. The CDR3 covers 14 residues. In germline, CDR1 is MNHNS, CDR2 SASEGT. The CDR3 loop is CASSVISNTGELFF. The DNA for the CDR3 is TGTGCCAGCAGTGTGATTTCGAACACCGGGGAGCTGTTTTTT.

The chain recombines TRBV19 with TRBJ2-7; 9 bases map to TRBD2. The CDR3 has 15 residues. With V trimmed by 5 bases and J by 1 base, 6 bases remained unmatched. The germline V gene has CDR1 LNHDA and CDR2 SQIVND (reference sequence). DNA for the CDR3: TGTGCCAGTAGTTTGGCTAGCGGGAATTCCTACGAGCAGTACTTC. Residues: CASSLASGNSYEQYF.